This passage covers 7 T cell receptor beta chains from one sample sequenced in a study of T cell responses to AZD1222 COVID-19 vaccine. Repertoires were generated with immunoSEQ multiplex PCR, while TCRdb's copy carries only in-frame clones and drops some. The table includes 200,000 or so clones, around 86% detected once. The sequenced sample was peripheral blood, obtained on day 0 of MenACWY control vaccination. The source is an adult in good health.

CDR3: CASSLGAEGYTF. DNA of the CDR3: TGTGCCAGCAGCTTAGGGGCGGAAGGCTACACCTTC. The rearrangement links TRBV7-8 to TRBJ1-2; no clear D gene. The CDR3 has 12 amino acids. The V gene's germline CDR1 is SGHVS and CDR2 FQNEAQ. Between the trimmed V and J ends, which lost 1 base and 8 bases, there was a span of 8 bases. The variable domain in full, completed from reference TRBV7-8 and TRBJ1-2, reads GAGVSQSPRYKVAKRGQDVALRCDPISGHVSLFWYQQALGQGPEFLTYFQNEAQLDKSGLPSDRFFAERPEGSVSTLKIQRTQQEDSAVYLCASSLGAEGYTFGSGTRLTVV.

J is TRBJ2-1 and V is TRBV3-1 (or the pseudogene TRBV3-2); 13 nucleotides align to TRBD2. This CDR3 has 15 residues. From germline, CDR1 is LGHDT and CDR2 YNNKEL (reference sequence). V dropped 6 bases and J dropped 5; count of bases not matched to a gene: 4. As DNA, the CDR3 is TGTGCCAGCAGGTTCGGACTAGCGGGAGACAATGAGCAGTTCTTC. Its protein is CASRFGLAGDNEQFF.

Details on this clone: Within the sample, other DNA sequences also encode this same CDR3. V gene TRBV6-5 combines with J gene TRBJ2-1; 11 bases match TRBD1. The CDR3 consists of 14 residues. Germline V gives CDR1 MNHEY, CDR2 SVGAGI. V shed 6 bases, J shed 4 bases, and the junction held 2 bases outside the gene matches. The DNA of the CDR3 is TGTGCCAGCAGGGGGGACAGGGGGTACAATGAGCAGTTCTTC. Residues: CASRGDRGYNEQFF.

The chain couples TRBV4-3 to TRBJ2-7; D is uncertain. Trimming took off 3 bases at V and 7 bases at J, with 10 bases between the two ends. CDR3 length: 12 amino acids. Germline V CDR1 and CDR2: LGHNA, YSLEER. CDR3 bases: TGCGCCAGCAGCCAGAGCGAAGGAGAGCAGTACTTC. This gives the protein CASSQSEGEQYF.

The chain recombines TRBV28 with TRBJ2-2; TRBD2 matches at 8 bases. The CDR3 has 15 residues. Germline V CDR1 and CDR2: MDHEN, SYDVKM. After removal of 5 bases from V and 3 bases from J, the junction contained 5 bases not matched to a gene. CDR3 in amino acids: CASSAGGRDTGELFF. The CDR3 DNA reads as TGTGCCAGCAGTGCGGGAGGCAGGGACACCGGGGAGCTGTTTTTT.

The chain recombines TRBV19 with TRBJ2-3, with D hard to call. Germline-derived CDR1 and CDR2 are LNHDA and SQIVND (reference sequence). CDR3 length: 13 amino acids. Trimming shortened V by 2 bases and J by 3 bases, and 6 bases separated the two germline ends. The CDR3: CASSIQTTDTQYF. The CDR3, as DNA: TGTGCCAGTAGTATACAGACGACAGATACGCAGTATTTT.

This chain uses TRBV3-1 (or the pseudogene TRBV3-2) with TRBJ1-6; maybe TRBD1 (5 bases). The CDR3 is made up of 14 amino acids. V was pared by 4 bases and J by 7 bases, with 11 bases between. Germline assignment: CDR1 LGHDT and CDR2 YNNKEL (reference sequence). For the CDR3, the DNA is TGTGCCAGCAGCCGCACAGGAGGGAATTCACCCCTCCACTTT. Its protein product is CASSRTGGNSPLHF.